The 16 T cell receptor beta chains below all came from one sample that was sequenced in a study of cytomegalovirus exposure and HLA in healthy donors. Researchers ran the PCR with 60 Vbeta and 13 Jbeta primers. Using immunoSEQ multiplex PCR, the repertoire was profiled, and TCRdb retains in-frame clones only, with some absent. The sample includes over 130,000 clones, roughly two thirds of them seen just once. The specimen was PBMCs. These receptors came from a male donor in good health and CMV-seronegative.

A few counts support this clone. The V call is TRBV9, the J call TRBJ1-6, with 7 bases lining up with TRBD1. Germline CDR1 and CDR2: SGDLS and YYNGEE. The V gene end was trimmed by 8 bases and the J gene end by 6 bases; junction bases not matched to a gene: 8. This CDR3 comprises 14 residues. The CDR3 loop is CARLMGQLNSPLHF. In DNA form, the CDR3 reads TGTGCCAGACTGATGGGACAGCTTAATTCACCCCTCCACTTT.

In its sample, this clone was seen a few times. This chain connects TRBV30 to TRBJ2-3; TRBD2 matches at 7 bases. The CDR3 has 12 residues. From germline, CDR1 is GTSNPN and CDR2 SVGIG (reference sequence). The V and J ends lost 2 bases and 12 bases, in that order; junction bases with no gene match: 8. CDR3 nucleotides: TGTGCCTGGAGTCGCCTCGGGACTACACAGTATTTT. It codes for CAWSRLGTTQYF. Complete variable domain (other parts from reference TRBV30 and TRBJ2-3): SQTIHQWPATLVQPVGSPLSLECTVEGTSNPNLYWYRQAAGRGLQLLFYSVGIGQISSEVPQNLSASRPQDRQFILSSKKLLLSDSGFYLCAWSRLGTTQYFGPGTRLTVL.

The rearrangement uses TRBV6-1 and TRBJ1-5, with 8 bases that match TRBD1. Trimming took 1 base from V and 7 from J; bases not matched to a gene: 12. Per germline, CDR1 MNHNS and CDR2 SASEGT. The CDR3 sequence is 17 residues long. The CDR3 region is CASSEVWGQGAGQPQHF. CDR3 DNA: TGTGCCAGCAGTGAAGTGTGGGGGCAGGGGGCGGGGCAGCCCCAGCATTTT.

This clone was found once. The chain recombines TRBV5-4 with TRBJ1-1, with D perhaps TRBD1 (6 bases). Trimming took off 4 bases at V and 0 bases at J, with 22 bases between the two ends. CDR1 and CDR2 (germline): SGHNT, YYREEE (reference sequence). The CDR3 totals 18 residues. The chain's CDR3 is CASSPQGYLKLMNTEAFF. DNA of the CDR3: TGTGCCAGCAGCCCACAGGGCTACCTTAAATTGATGAACACTGAAGCTTTCTTT. Drawing the rest from reference TRBV5-4 and TRBJ1-1, the complete variable domain is ETGVTQSPTHLIKTRGQQVTLRCSSQSGHNTVSWYQQALGQGPQFIFQYYREEENGRGNFPPRFSGLQFPNYSSELNVNALELDDSALYLCASSPQGYLKLMNTEAFFGQGTRLTVV.

This chain connects TRBV6-6 to TRBJ2-1; D may be TRBD2 (5 bases). V was trimmed by 6 bases and J by 5 bases, leaving 11 bases between them. This CDR3 comprises 13 residues. Germline CDR1 reads MNHNY; CDR2 reads SVGAGI (reference sequence). The CDR3 region is CASRTGLHNEQFF. The CDR3 DNA is TGTGCCAGCAGAACCGGACTCCACAATGAGCAGTTCTTC.

The table lists this clone with a count of one. The gene calls are TRBV6-5 and TRBJ2-7, with 9 nucleotides matching TRBD1. Germline trimming cut 2 bases from V and 3 bases from J; bases unmatched to any gene: 8. Per germline, CDR1 MNHEY and CDR2 SVGAGI. The CDR3 runs 16 residues. The CDR3 bases are TGTGCCAGCAGTTACATAGGGACAGGGAAGAGCTACGAGCAGTACTTC. Its translation is CASSYIGTGKSYEQYF.

Worth noting for this clone: Its ends do not fully match the called genes, so a read error is possible. The same CDR3 is also encoded by other DNA sequences in this sample. The rearrangement links TRBV27 to TRBJ2-7, with D possibly being TRBD1 (5 bases). Germline CDR1 MNHEY, CDR2 SMNVEV (reference sequence). CDR3 length: 16 residues. The CDR3: CASSFSRVWSTYEQYF. CDR3 DNA: TGCGCCAGCAGTTTCTCCAGGGTTTGGAGTACCTACGAGCAGTACTTC.

This sequence joins TRBV7-3 and TRBJ2-7; 9 bases line up with TRBD1. V was clipped by 3 bases and J by 2 bases; unmatched bases: 2. The CDR3 is 14 amino acids. Germline CDR1 SGHTA, CDR2 FQGTGA. The CDR3 region is CASSLDRGPYEQYF. The CDR3 DNA sequence: TGTGCCAGCAGCTTGGACAGGGGCCCCTACGAGCAGTACTTC.

This clone was seen just once. The chain carries TRBV6-5 and TRBJ2-7; TRBD1 agrees at 7 bases. The V gene's germline CDR1 is MNHEY and CDR2 SVGAGI. This CDR3 comprises 13 residues. Germline trimming cut 7 bases from V and 3 bases from J; bases unmatched to any gene: 6. In nucleotides, the CDR3 is TGTGCCAGCAAAGGAACAGGGGTCTACGAGCAGTACTTC. Its translation is CASKGTGVYEQYF.

This clone was seen a handful of times. The V and J genes are TRBV7-3 and TRBJ1-6; TRBD1 agrees at 7 bases. In germline, CDR1 is SGHTA, CDR2 FQGTGA. This CDR3 region has 15 residues. The V and J ends lost 4 bases and 8 bases, in that order; junction bases with no gene match: 8. The chain's CDR3 is CASSSSSDRYSPLHF. The CDR3 region has the DNA TGTGCCAGCAGCTCTAGCTCGGACAGGTATTCACCCCTCCACTTT.

The gene calls are TRBV7-3 and TRBJ2-3; TRBD2 aligns across 9 bases. Germline loops: CDR1 SGHTA, CDR2 FQGTGA. CDR3 size: 17 residues. V shed 5 bases, J shed 6 bases, and the junction held 15 bases outside the gene matches. The CDR3 sequence: CASSPRGSGGRWDTQYF. DNA for the CDR3: TGTGCCAGCAGCCCCCGGGGGAGCGGGGGGCGGTGGGATACGCAGTATTTT.

Worth noting for this clone: The junction does not match germline at one end; this may be a read error. This chain uses TRBV7-9 with TRBJ2-3, with TRBD2 identical over 10 bases. Per the germline V gene, CDR1 is SEHNR and CDR2 is FQNEAQ (reference sequence). The CDR3 totals 15 residues. The CDR3 reads CSSSPGLAVTDTQYF. The CDR3 DNA follows: TGTTCCAGCAGCCCTGGACTAGCGGTCACAGATACGCAGTATTTT.

CDR3 amino acids: CASSQNGQGAGNTIYF. The CDR3 region has the DNA TGTGCCAGCAGTCAAAACGGACAGGGCGCGGGAAACACCATATATTTT. The V and J genes are TRBV7-3 and TRBJ1-3; 8 bases are a match to TRBD1. V lost 6 bases and J lost 4; bases outside the gene matches: 11. In germline, CDR1 is SGHTA, CDR2 FQGTGA. The CDR3 is made up of 16 amino acids. Supplemented by reference TRBV7-3 and TRBJ1-3, the full variable domain reads GAGVSQTPSNKVTEKGKYVELRCDPISGHTALYWYRQSLGQGPEFLIYFQGTGAADDSGLPNDRFFAVRPEGSVSTLKIQRTERGDSAVYLCASSQNGQGAGNTIYFGEGSWLTVV.

The chain links TRBV7-2 to TRBJ2-3; a possible D gene is TRBD1 (5 bases). There are 15 residues in the CDR3. V was pared by 5 bases and J by 2 bases, with 14 bases between. Germline values: CDR1 SGHTA, CDR2 FQGNSA. The CDR3 protein is CASSLQGLYTDTQYF. The CDR3 nucleotides are TGTGCCAGCAGCCTTCAGGGCCTCTACACAGATACGCAGTATTTT.

A note on this clone: One end of the junction varies from germline; a read error may be responsible. The sample contains more than one DNA sequence encoding this CDR3. The J gene is TRBJ2-3, the V gene TRBV10-3; possibly TRBD2 for D (5 bases). The CDR3 extends over 16 amino acids. Germline V gene lookup returns CDR1 ENHRY and CDR2 SYGVKD. CDR3 loop: CAISESIGVGSDTQYF. CDR3 nucleotides: TGTGCCATCAGTGAGTCGATCGGGGTCGGGTCAGATACGCAGTATTTC.

The chain is built from TRBV30 and TRBJ2-1; 12 bases are shared with TRBD2. CDR1 and CDR2 (germline): GTSNPN, SVGIG (reference sequence). The ends lost 0 bases at V and 7 bases at J; junction bases unmatched: 22. The CDR3 totals 21 residues. This CDR3 reads CAWSVAPRRGYLAGGRNEQFF. The CDR3 DNA reads TGTGCCTGGAGTGTAGCCCCTCGGCGGGGTTATCTAGCGGGGGGGCGTAATGAGCAGTTCTTC.